A selection of T cell receptor beta chains follows, all from one sample in a study of cytomegalovirus exposure and HLA in healthy donors. Some clones are missing from TCRdb's copy, which holds only in-frame ones; the method was immunoSEQ multiplex PCR. The sample yields about 140,000 clones, around 77% seen once. The specimen was PBMCs. These receptors were taken from a man aged 25 to 40 in good health and CMV-seronegative. CDR3s include the opening cysteine and the closing phenylalanine or tryptophan. Fields, in order: J gene, D gene, clone size, V gene, CDR3 DNA, CDR3 protein. D genes are given only for firm matches. Not every row has a clone size; where given, it reads once, few, many or a size class.

TRBJ2-3 TRBD2 NA TRBV5-1 TGCGCCAGCAGCCTTGGTATAGCGGGAGGCACAGATACGCAGTATTTT CASSLGIAGGTDTQYF
TRBJ2-1 TRBD1 NA TRBV5-4 TGTGCCAGCAGACCCGACAGGGGGCTTTACAATGAGCAGTTCTTC CASRPDRGLYNEQFF
TRBJ1-1 TRBD1 NA TRBV2 TGTGCCAGTGGGACACAGGGGGTTGAAGCTTTCTTT CASGTQGVEAFF
TRBJ2-5 TRBD1 NA TRBV5-1 TGCGCCAGCAGCTTCGGGTGGACAGGTGGAGTCCAAGAGACCCAGTACTTC CASSFGWTGGVQETQYF
TRBJ2-7 NA NA TRBV29-1 TGCAGTGGGGGGAGCTCCTACGAGCAGTACTTC CSGGSSYEQYF
TRBJ1-5 TRBD1 NA TRBV5-6 TGTGCCAGCAACCTACGCGGGACAGGGGTTCAGCCCCAGCATTTT CASNLRGTGVQPQHF
TRBJ1-5 TRBD1 few TRBV4-1 TGCGCCAGCAGCCAAGTCTTACAGGGGAGAAGCAATCAGCCCCAGCATTTT CASSQVLQGRSNQPQHF
TRBJ2-1 NA NA TRBV9 TGTGCCAGCAGCGTAGACAGGGCCACCAATGAGCAGTTCTTC CASSVDRATNEQFF
TRBJ2-1 NA NA TRBV5-5 TGTGCCAGCAGCTTGGGGCTAGGTTACAATGAGCAGTTCTTC CASSLGLGYNEQFF
TRBJ2-7 NA NA TRBV19 TGTGCCAGTAGGGGGACAATAGGGACCTACTCCTACGAGCAGTACTTC CASRGTIGTYSYEQYF
TRBJ1-2 TRBD1 NA TRBV19 TGTGCCAGTAGTCCCCAGGGACAGGCTAACTATGGCTACACCTTC CASSPQGQANYGYTF
TRBJ2-2 NA NA TRBV2 TGTGCCAGCAGTGAAGCGCTTACGGAGGATTCCGGGGAGCTGTTTTTT CASSEALTEDSGELFF
TRBJ1-1 NA many TRBV30 TGTGCCTGGAGGGACTTTGACACCAACACTGAAGCTTTCTTT CAWRDFDTNTEAFF
TRBJ2-5 TRBD1 NA TRBV5-1 TGCGCCAGCAGCCCCCAGACAGGGGGCGAGGAGACCCAGTACTTC CASSPQTGGEETQYF
TRBJ2-3 TRBD2 NA TRBV5-1 TGCGCCAGCAGCTGGACTAGCGGGACCACACCACTTTCCACAGATACGCAGTATTTT CASSWTSGTTPLSTDTQYF
TRBJ1-2 TRBD1 NA TRBV4-1 TGCGCCAGCAGCCAAGGAGGACAGGCCTACTATGGCTACACCTTC CASSQGGQAYYGYTF
TRBJ2-7 TRBD1 NA TRBV28 TGTGCCAGCAGCCAAGGACAGGGGAATAGGGAGCAGTACTTC CASSQGQGNREQYF
TRBJ2-7 NA NA TRBV21-1 TGTGCCAGCAGCAAAAGAGGGGACACGGACACCTACGAGCAGTACTTC CASSKRGDTDTYEQYF
TRBJ2-5 NA few TRBV7-8 TGTGCCAGCAGCCCTGGAGGGGGCGGAAAGATGAAAGAGACCCAGTACTTC CASSPGGGGKMKETQYF
TRBJ1-2 NA NA TRBV5-1 TGCGCCAGCAGCTTGGGGGGCGGCTATGGCTACACCTTC CASSLGGGYGYTF
TRBJ2-7 NA NA TRBV11-1 TGTGCCAGCAGCCCCTACCAGGATACCTACGAGCAGTACTTC CASSPYQDTYEQYF
TRBJ2-3 TRBD2 NA TRBV28 TGTGCCAGCAGTTTTGGAGCGGGGCGCACAGATACGCAGTATTTT CASSFGAGRTDTQYF
TRBJ2-1 NA few TRBV4-1 TGCGCCAGCAGCCAAGGGGTAGTAGCGAGCAATGAGCAGTTCTTC CASSQGVVASNEQFF
TRBJ2-7 TRBD1 NA TRBV15 TGTGCCACCAGCAGAGCCGGGACAGGAGCTTACGAGCAGTACTTC CATSRAGTGAYEQYF
TRBJ2-5 TRBD1 NA TRBV5-1 TGCGCCAGCAGCTTGACAGGGGTGGGAGAGACCCAGTACTTC CASSLTGVGETQYF
TRBJ1-4 NA NA TRBV27 TGTGCCAGCAGTTTATCGTCGGGTGAAAAACTGTTTTTT CASSLSSGEKLFF
TRBJ1-2 NA NA TRBV4-2 TGTGCCAGCAGCCAAGACCTTCCCTCTAACTATGGCTACACCTTC CASSQDLPSNYGYTF
TRBJ2-1 TRBD1 few TRBV2 TGTGCCACCGCCACCCGGTGGACAGGGTACAATGAGCAGTTCTTC CATATRWTGYNEQFF
TRBJ1-4 NA NA TRBV4-1 TGCGCCAGCAGCCAAGCGGGGAGAACTAATGAAAAACTGTTTTTT CASSQAGRTNEKLFF
TRBJ2-3 NA NA TRBV14 TGTGCCAGCAGCCAAGTAAAGCGGGTCCAGGCGCAGTATTTT CASSQVKRVQAQYF
TRBJ1-5 NA NA TRBV6-5 TGTGCCAGCAGTTATGACGGGAATCAGCCCCAGAATTTT CASSYDGNQPQNF
TRBJ2-7 NA NA TRBV28 TGTGCCAGCAGTGACCCGGGGGGCCTCAACGAGCAGTACTTC CASSDPGGLNEQYF
TRBJ1-2 NA NA TRBV4-1 TGCGCCAGCAGCCAAGAGGAGGGAGACTACTATGGCTACACCTTC CASSQEEGDYYGYTF
TRBJ2-7 TRBD1 NA TRBV11-2 TGTGCCAGCAGCTCAATGGGGACAGATGTCCACGAGCAGTACTTC CASSSMGTDVHEQYF
TRBJ2-7 NA NA TRBV6-5 TGTGCCAGCAGTTCCGTCGGACACACCTACGAGCAGTACTTC CASSSVGHTYEQYF
TRBJ2-2 NA once TRBV28 TGTGCCAGCAGTTCCGATACTAGGGTTCCCACCGGGCACGCGGAGCTGTTTTTT CASSSDTRVPTGHAELFF
TRBJ2-5 TRBD1 NA TRBV5-1 TGCGCCAGCAGCTGGCTGACAGGGGTCGAGGAGACCCAGTACTTC CASSWLTGVEETQYF
TRBJ2-7 NA once TRBV2 TGTGCCGGACAGAACCCCGACACGGACTACGAGCAGTACTTC CAGQNPDTDYEQYF
TRBJ2-1 NA NA TRBV4-1 TGCGCCAGCAGCCAAGTCCCCTCTCCCGGTAGTGAGCAGTTCTTC CASSQVPSPGSEQFF
TRBJ2-3 TRBD2 NA TRBV14 TGTGCCAGCAGCCCAGCGGGAGCCTTGGCAGATACGCAGTATTTT CASSPAGALADTQYF
TRBJ1-2 TRBD1 NA TRBV6-1 TGTGCCAGCAGTAGACAGGGGTCATCGGGCTATGGCTACACCTTC CASSRQGSSGYGYTF
TRBJ1-2 TRBD1 NA TRBV5-1 TGCGCCAGCAGCTCGGGACAGGGGGCGCGAGGCTACACCTTC CASSSGQGARGYTF
TRBJ2-1 NA NA TRBV10-3 TGTGCCGTTAGAAAGGACTCGTACAATGAGCAGTTCTTC CAVRKDSYNEQFF
TRBJ1-2 TRBD1 NA TRBV5-1 TGCGCCAGCAGCCTGGGACAGGGGACCACTTACGGCTACACCTTC CASSLGQGTTYGYTF
TRBJ2-7 TRBD2 NA TRBV27 TGTGCCAGCAGTCGGACTAGCGGGAGGTACGAGCAGTACTTC CASSRTSGRYEQYF
TRBJ2-1 TRBD2 NA TRBV5-4 TGTGCCAGCAGCGGGGGGACTAGCGGAAACTCCTACAATGAGCAGTTCTTC CASSGGTSGNSYNEQFF
TRBJ2-6 NA NA TRBV28 TGTGCCAGCAGTTCCCCCGGAGAGGCTGGGGCCAACGTCCTGACTTTC CASSSPGEAGANVLTF
TRBJ1-1 NA NA TRBV19 TGTGCCAGTAGTATATTGGGACAGAACACTGAAGCTTTCTTT CASSILGQNTEAFF
TRBJ2-5 NA NA TRBV5-1 TGCGCCAGCAGCTTGGGCACAGGGAGGGCAGAGACCCAGTACTTC CASSLGTGRAETQYF